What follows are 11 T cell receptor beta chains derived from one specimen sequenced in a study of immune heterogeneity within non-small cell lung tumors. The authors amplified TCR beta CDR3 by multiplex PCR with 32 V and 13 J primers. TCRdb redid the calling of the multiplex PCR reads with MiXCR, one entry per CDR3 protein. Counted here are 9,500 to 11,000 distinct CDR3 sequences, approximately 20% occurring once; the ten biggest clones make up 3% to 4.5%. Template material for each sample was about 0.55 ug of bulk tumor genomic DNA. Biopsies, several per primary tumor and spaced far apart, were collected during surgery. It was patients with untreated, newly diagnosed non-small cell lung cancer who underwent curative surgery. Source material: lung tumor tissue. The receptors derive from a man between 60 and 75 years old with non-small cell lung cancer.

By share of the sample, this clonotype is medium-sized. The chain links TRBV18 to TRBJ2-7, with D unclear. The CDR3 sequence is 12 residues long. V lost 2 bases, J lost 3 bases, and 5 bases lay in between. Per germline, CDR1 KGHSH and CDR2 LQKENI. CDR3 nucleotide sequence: TGTGCCAGCTCACCAGACTTCTACGAGCAGTACTTC. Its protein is CASSPDFYEQYF.

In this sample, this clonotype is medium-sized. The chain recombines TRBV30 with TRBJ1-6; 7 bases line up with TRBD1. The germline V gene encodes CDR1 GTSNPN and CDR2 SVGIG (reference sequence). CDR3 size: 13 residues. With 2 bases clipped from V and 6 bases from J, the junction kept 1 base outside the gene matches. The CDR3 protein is CAWSSGGNSPLHF. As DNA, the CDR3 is TGTGCCTGGAGTTCAGGGGGTAATTCACCCCTCCACTTT.

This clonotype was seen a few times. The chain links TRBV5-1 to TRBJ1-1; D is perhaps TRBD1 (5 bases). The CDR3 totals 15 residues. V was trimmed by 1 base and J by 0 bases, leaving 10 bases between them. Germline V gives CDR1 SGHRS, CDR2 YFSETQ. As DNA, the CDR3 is TGCGCCAGCAGCTTGTCGGGGCACATGAACACTGAAGCTTTCTTT. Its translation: CASSLSGHMNTEAFF.

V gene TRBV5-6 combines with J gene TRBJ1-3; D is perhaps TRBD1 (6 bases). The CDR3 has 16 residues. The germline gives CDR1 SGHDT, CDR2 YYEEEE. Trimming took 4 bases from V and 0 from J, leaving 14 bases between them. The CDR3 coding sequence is TGTGCCAGCAGCACCCCGGACAGCCTCTCTGGAAACACCATATATTTT. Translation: CASSTPDSLSGNTIYF.

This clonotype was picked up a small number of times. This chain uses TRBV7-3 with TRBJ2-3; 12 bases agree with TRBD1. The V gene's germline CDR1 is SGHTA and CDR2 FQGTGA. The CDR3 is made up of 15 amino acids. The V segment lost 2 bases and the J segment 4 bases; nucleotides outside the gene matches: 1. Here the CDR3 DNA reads TGTGCCAGCAGCTTAGGGACAGGGGGCCCAGATACGCAGTATTTT. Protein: CASSLGTGGPDTQYF.

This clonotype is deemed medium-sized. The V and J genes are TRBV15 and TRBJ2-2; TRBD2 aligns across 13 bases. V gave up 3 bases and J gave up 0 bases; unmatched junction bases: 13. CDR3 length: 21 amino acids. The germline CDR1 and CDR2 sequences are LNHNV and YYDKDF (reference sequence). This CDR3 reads CATSSGRTSGSYRANTGELFF. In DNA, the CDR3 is TGTGCCACCAGCAGTGGGAGGACTAGCGGGAGTTATCGCGCGAACACCGGGGAGCTGTTTTTT. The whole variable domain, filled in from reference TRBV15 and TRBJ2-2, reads DAMVIQNPRYQVTQFGKPVTLSCSQTLNHNVMYWYQQKSSQAPKLLFHYYDKDFNNEADTPDNFQSRRPNTSFCFLDIRSPGLGDTAMYLCATSSGRTSGSYRANTGELFFGEGSRLTVL.

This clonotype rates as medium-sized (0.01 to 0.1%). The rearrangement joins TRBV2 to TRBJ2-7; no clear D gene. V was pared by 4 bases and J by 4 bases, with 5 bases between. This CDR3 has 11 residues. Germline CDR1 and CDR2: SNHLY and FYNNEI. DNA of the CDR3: TGTGCCAGCAGTGGGATTTACGAGCAGTACTTC. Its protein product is CASSGIYEQYF. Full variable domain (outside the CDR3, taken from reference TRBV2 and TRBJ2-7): EPEVTQTPSHQVTQMGQEVILRCVPISNHLYFYWYRQILGQKVEFLVSFYNNEISEKSEIFDDQFSVERPDGSNFTLKIRSTKLEDSAMYFCASSGIYEQYFGPGTRLTVT.

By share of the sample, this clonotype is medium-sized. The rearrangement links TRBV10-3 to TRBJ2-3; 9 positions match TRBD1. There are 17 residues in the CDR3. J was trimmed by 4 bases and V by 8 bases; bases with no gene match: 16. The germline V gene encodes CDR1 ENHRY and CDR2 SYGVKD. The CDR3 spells CAIGRALGQGVSDTQYF. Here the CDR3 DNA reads TGTGCCATCGGCCGAGCTTTGGGACAGGGAGTATCAGATACGCAGTATTTT.

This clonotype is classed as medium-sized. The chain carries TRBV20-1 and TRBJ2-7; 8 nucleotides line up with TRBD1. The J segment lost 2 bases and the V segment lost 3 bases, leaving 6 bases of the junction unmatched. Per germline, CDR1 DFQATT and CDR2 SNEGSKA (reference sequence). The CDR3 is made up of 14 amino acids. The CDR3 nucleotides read TGCAGTGCTAGGGACAGGGCTTCGCCCTACGAGCAGTACTTC. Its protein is CSARDRASPYEQYF.

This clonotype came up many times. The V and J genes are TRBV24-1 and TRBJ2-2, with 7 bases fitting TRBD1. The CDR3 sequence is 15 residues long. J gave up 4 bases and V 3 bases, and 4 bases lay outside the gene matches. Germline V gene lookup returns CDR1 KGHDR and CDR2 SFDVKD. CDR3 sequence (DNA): TGTGCCACCAGTGATCAGACAGGGATCACCGGGGAGCTGTTTTTT. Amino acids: CATSDQTGITGELFF.

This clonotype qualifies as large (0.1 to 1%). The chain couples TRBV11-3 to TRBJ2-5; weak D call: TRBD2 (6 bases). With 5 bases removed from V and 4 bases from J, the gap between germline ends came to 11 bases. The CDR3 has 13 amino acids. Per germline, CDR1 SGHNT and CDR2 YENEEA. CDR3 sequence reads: CASSLSGPETQYF. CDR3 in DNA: TGTGCCAGCAGCCTTAGCGGCCCAGAGACCCAGTACTTC.